Sequencing of this TCR beta chain was carried out in a study of shared clonotypes between healthy human individuals. Repertoires were generated with immunoSEQ multiplex PCR, while TCRdb's copy carries only in-frame clones and drops some. Here the sample spans 2 million to 2.5 million clones, 80% to 95% being singletons. Sequenced sample: naive CD4+ T cells from PBMCs. Subset given: CD45RA+ positively selected. This receptor was taken from a man between 18 and 29 years old in good health. Some clones in this sample may be carry-over from other donors' samples.

The CDR3 loop is CATSRGDRDQFGYTF. Here the CDR3 DNA reads TGTGCCACCAGCAGAGGCGACAGGGACCAATTTGGCTACACCTTC. J is TRBJ1-2 and V is TRBV15, with 7 bases matching TRBD1. CDR1 LNHNV and CDR2 YYDKDF come from the germline V gene (reference sequence). This CDR3 is built from 15 residues. V gave up 1 base and J gave up 7 bases; unmatched junction bases: 9. Variable domain in full (rest from reference TRBV15 and TRBJ1-2): DAMVIQNPRYQVTQFGKPVTLSCSQTLNHNVMYWYQQKSSQAPKLLFHYYDKDFNNEADTPDNFQSRRPNTSFCFLDIRSPGLGDTAMYLCATSRGDRDQFGYTFGSGTRLTVV.